This is a list of T cell receptor beta chains from one sample in a study of CD8 T cells in ankylosing spondylitis. One entry per CDR3 protein results from TCRdb running MiXCR on the 5' RACE reads. This table holds 470,000 or so distinct CDR3 sequences, 25% to 30% found once. The sample was blood, either unsorted or a sorted T cell fraction (not recorded which). Receptors originate from a male donor with ankylosing spondylitis. The CDR3 runs from the conserved cysteine through the conserved F or W. A D gene is named only where the DNA matches it firmly. Clone size is given for some rows only: seen once, a few or many times, or a class if the clone is expanded.

CASSWKRALESTDTQYF | TGTGCCAGCAGCTGGAAGCGGGCCCTCGAGAGCACAGATACGCAGTATTTT | TRBJ2-3 | - | - | TRBV7-9
CASSLSQGGYEQYF | TGTGCCAGCAGCCTTTCCCAGGGGGGCTACGAGCAGTACTTC | TRBJ2-7 | - | - | TRBV7-8
CASSFWDGGNEQYF | TGCGCCAGCAGCTTCTGGGACGGAGGAAACGAGCAGTACTTC | TRBJ2-7 | few | - | TRBV5-1
CASSFGGRENTEAFF | TGTGCCAGCAGTTTCGGGGGGCGAGAGAACACTGAAGCTTTCTTT | TRBJ1-1 | few | - | TRBV12-3/TRBV12-4
CASSLTISAPQETQYF | TGTGCCAGCAGTTTAACGATCTCCGCACCCCAAGAGACCCAGTACTTC | TRBJ2-5 | few | - | TRBV27
CSASLSSYNSPLHF | TGCAGTGCTAGTCTGAGCTCCTATAATTCACCCCTCCACTTT | TRBJ1-6 | many | - | TRBV20-1
CSVNGQGASGELFF | TGCAGCGTCAACGGACAGGGGGCTTCCGGGGAGCTGTTTTTT | TRBJ2-2 | few | TRBD1 | TRBV29-1
CASSLGPSNQPQHF | TGCGCCAGCAGCTTGGGACCCAGCAATCAGCCCCAGCATTTT | TRBJ1-5 | many | - | TRBV5-1
CSAPRTEPPETQYF | TGCAGTGCTCCACGGACAGAACCACCAGAGACCCAGTACTTC | TRBJ2-5 | few | - | TRBV20-1
CASNERADTQYF | TGTGCCAGCAACGAAAGGGCAGATACGCAGTATTTT | TRBJ2-3 | few | - | TRBV2
CASSMNRGEQFF | TGTGCCAGCAGCATGAATCGGGGTGAGCAGTTCTTC | TRBJ2-1 | - | - | TRBV7-2
CASRVRIEEKLFF | TGCGCCAGCAGGGTCAGGATCGAGGAAAAACTGTTTTTT | TRBJ1-4 | few | - | TRBV5-1
CASSMDRGRYNEQFF | TGCGCCAGCAGCATGGACAGGGGAAGGTACAATGAGCAGTTCTTC | TRBJ2-1 | - | TRBD1 | TRBV5-1
CSARDTVLTF | TGCAGTGCTAGAGATACAGTGTTAACCTTC | TRBJ1-2 | few | - | TRBV20-1
CASSLDSGGLQPQHF | TGTGCCAGCAGCTTGGATAGCGGGGGCCTTCAGCCCCAGCATTTT | TRBJ1-5 | few | - | TRBV5-5
CASSKVPRTSNQPQHF | TGTGCCAGCAGCAAGGTTCCGAGAACGAGCAATCAGCCCCAGCATTTT | TRBJ1-5 | - | - | TRBV21-1
CASSLEGAGYGYTF | TGTGCCAGCAGCTTAGAAGGAGCGGGCTATGGCTACACCTTC | TRBJ1-2 | - | - | TRBV7-9
CASSLTERDQPQHF | TGTGCCAGCAGCCTGACCGAACGGGATCAGCCCCAGCATTTT | TRBJ1-5 | - | - | TRBV7-9
CASSQEVEAPTNYF | TGTGCCAGCAGCCAAGAGGTTGAAGCGCCAACGAATTATTTT | TRBJ2-3 | - | - | TRBV4-2
CSVCTGTGDLETQYF | TGCAGCGTTTGTACCGGGACAGGGGATTTGGAGACCCAGTACTTC | TRBJ2-5 | - | TRBD1 | TRBV29-1
CATKQDPANVLTF | TGTGCCACCAAACAGGATCCGGCCAACGTCCTGACTTTC | TRBJ2-6 | - | - | TRBV7-2
CSARDPLAGSTDTQYF | TGCAGTGCTAGAGATCCCCTAGCGGGTAGCACAGATACGCAGTATTTT | TRBJ2-3 | few | TRBD2 | TRBV20-1
CASSYAPRPTGELFF | TGTGCCAGCAGTTACGCCCCTCGGCCGACCGGGGAGCTGTTTTTT | TRBJ2-2 | - | - | TRBV6-5
CASSQGTDYNEQFF | TGCGCCAGCAGCCAAGGGACAGACTACAATGAGCAGTTCTTC | TRBJ2-1 | - | TRBD1 | TRBV5-1
CATSEPREGGETQYF | TGTGCCACCAGTGAACCAAGAGAGGGAGGAGAGACCCAGTACTTC | TRBJ2-5 | few | - | TRBV24-1
CATSRDRGQREAFF | TGTGCCACCAGCAGAGATCGGGGCCAGCGCGAAGCTTTCTTT | TRBJ1-1 | - | - | TRBV15
CASRSGAMNTEAFF | TGTGCCAGTAGGTCAGGGGCCATGAACACTGAAGCTTTCTTT | TRBJ1-1 | - | - | TRBV19
CASSKDPGTGNTEAFF | TGTGCCAGCTCAAAAGATCCCGGGACAGGGAATACTGAAGCTTTCTTT | TRBJ1-1 | few | TRBD1 | TRBV18
CATSAPSSGSTDTQYF | TGTGCCACCAGTGCCCCTTCTAGCGGGAGCACAGATACGCAGTATTTT | TRBJ2-3 | few | TRBD2 | TRBV24-1
CASSPTSGADTQYF | TGTGCCAGCAGCCCTACGTCGGGGGCAGATACGCAGTATTTT | TRBJ2-3 | few | - | TRBV7-2
CSARDLRQTGTDTQYF | TGCAGTGCTAGAGACCTAAGGCAGACCGGCACAGATACGCAGTATTTT | TRBJ2-3 | - | - | TRBV20-1
CASTEAGVSRGRQFF | TGTGCCAGCACCGAAGCGGGGGTTTCAAGAGGTCGGCAGTTCTTC | TRBJ2-1 | - | TRBD2 | TRBV3-1
CASSLAGTGGDEAFF | TGCGCCAGCAGCCTGGCCGGGACAGGGGGAGATGAAGCTTTCTTT | TRBJ1-1 | - | TRBD1 | TRBV5-1
CASRLKSTDTQYF | TGTGCCAGTCGTTTAAAGAGCACAGATACGCAGTATTTT | TRBJ2-3 | - | - | TRBV19
CASSLEQMNSLNIQYF | TGCGCCAGCAGCTTGGAACAGATGAATTCCCTAAACATTCAGTACTTC | TRBJ2-4 | few | - | TRBV5-1
CASSPEGGWDYGYTF | TGTGCCAGCAGCCCTGAAGGTGGTTGGGACTATGGCTACACCTTC | TRBJ1-2 | - | - | TRBV7-8
CASSQGGPLAGGSYNEQFF | TGTGCCAGCAGCCAAGGGGGGCCCTTAGCGGGAGGCTCCTACAATGAGCAGTTCTTC | TRBJ2-1 | few | TRBD2 | TRBV4-2
CASNLPNTGELFF | TGCGCCAGCAACCTTCCGAACACCGGGGAGCTGTTTTTT | TRBJ2-2 | few | - | TRBV5-1
CASAPGDYSNQPQHF | TGTGCTAGTGCCCCGGGGGACTATAGCAATCAGCCCCAGCATTTT | TRBJ1-5 | - | - | TRBV12-5
CASTWGLAENIQYF | TGTGCCAGCACATGGGGACTAGCGGAAAACATTCAGTACTTC | TRBJ2-4 | few | TRBD2 | TRBV12-3/TRBV12-4
CAWGVGSNQPQHF | TGTGCCTGGGGGGTGGGGAGCAATCAGCCCCAGCATTTT | TRBJ1-5 | - | - | TRBV30
CASSRSSEQFF | TGTGCCAGCAGTAGGAGTAGTGAGCAGTTCTTC | TRBJ2-1 | - | - | TRBV12-3/TRBV12-4
CSASRGSGGNEQFF | TGCAGTGCTAGTCGAGGGTCGGGAGGGAATGAGCAGTTCTTC | TRBJ2-1 | few | TRBD2 | TRBV20-1
CATRDGRAYNEQFF | TGTGCCACGCGGGACGGGAGGGCATACAATGAGCAGTTCTTC | TRBJ2-1 | - | TRBD2 | TRBV19
CASSPFDPGGTEAFF | TGCGCCAGCAGCCCATTCGATCCGGGAGGGACTGAAGCTTTCTTT | TRBJ1-1 | few | - | TRBV5-1
CASSTILTSEPRETQYF | TGCGCCAGCAGCACGATTCTGACTAGCGAACCTCGGGAGACCCAGTACTTC | TRBJ2-5 | - | TRBD2 | TRBV5-1
CASSDGGGTDTQYF | TGTGCCAGCAGTGACGGGGGCGGCACAGATACGCAGTATTTT | TRBJ2-3 | - | - | TRBV2
CASTPGPAEKLFF | TGTGCCAGCACCCCGGGTCCAGCTGAAAAACTGTTTTTT | TRBJ1-4 | many | - | TRBV12-3/TRBV12-4
CAWSLGTSGNYYNEQFF | TGTGCCTGGAGTCTCGGGACTAGCGGCAATTATTACAATGAGCAGTTCTTC | TRBJ2-1 | once | TRBD2 | TRBV30
CASSLAGQGGQPQHF | TGCGCCAGCAGCTTGGCCGGCCAGGGAGGTCAGCCCCAGCATTTT | TRBJ1-5 | - | - | TRBV5-1
CSARGASGSSYNEQFF | TGCAGTGCTAGAGGTGCTAGCGGGAGCTCCTACAATGAGCAGTTCTTC | TRBJ2-1 | - | TRBD2 | TRBV20-1
CASRVRYEQYF | TGTGCCAGCCGGGTTAGATACGAGCAGTACTTC | TRBJ2-7 | - | - | TRBV12-3/TRBV12-4
CASSLVQGEGYGYTF | TGTGCCAGCAGCTTAGTCCAGGGGGAAGGCTATGGCTACACCTTC | TRBJ1-2 | - | TRBD1 | TRBV7-2
CASSPFQGSSYEQYF | TGTGCCAGCAGCCCGTTCCAGGGATCCTCCTACGAGCAGTACTTC | TRBJ2-7 | - | - | TRBV3-1
CASRTGKNTEAFF | TGTGCCAGCAGGACAGGGAAGAACACTGAAGCTTTCTTT | TRBJ1-1 | few | TRBD1 | TRBV12-3/TRBV12-4
CASSQGHYNTVYNEQFF | TGTGCCAGCAGCCAGGGTCACTACAACACCGTTTACAATGAGCAGTTCTTC | TRBJ2-1 | - | - | TRBV3-1
CASSAGQGEVSLHF | TGTGCCAGCAGCGCAGGACAGGGGGAAGTCTCCCTCCACTTT | TRBJ1-6 | few | TRBD1 | TRBV9
CASSDEKNTQYF | TGTGCCAGCAGCGACGAAAAAAACACGCAGTATTTT | TRBJ2-3 | few | - | TRBV3-1
CASSLVGQGANYGYTF | TGTGCCAGCAGCTTAGTAGGGCAGGGAGCGAACTATGGCTACACCTTC | TRBJ1-2 | few | - | TRBV11-2